These 23 T cell receptor beta chains were all obtained from the same sample, sequenced in a study of regulatory dendritic cells for organ transplantation. Sequenced by immunoSEQ multiplex PCR; TCRdb stores in-frame clones only, minus some. The profile shows 30,000 to 40,000 clones, 75% to 95% of them singletons. Material: naive CD8+ T cells from blood. Subset indicated: CD45RA+ naive T cells. These receptors were collected from a human donor in good health.

This chain uses TRBV5-6 with TRBJ1-2; no clear D. CDR1 and CDR2 from the germline V gene are SGHDT and YYEEEE. The CDR3 extends over 15 amino acids. The V end was cut by 2 bases, the J end by 3 bases, with 14 bases between. CDR3 nucleotides: TGTGCCAGCAGCTTCTCTTACTCCAGTCACTATGGCTACACCTTC. Residues: CASSFSYSSHYGYTF. The full variable domain, rest sourced from reference TRBV5-6 and TRBJ1-2, is DAGVTQSPTHLIKTRGQQVTLRCSPKSGHDTVSWYQQALGQGPQFIFQYYEEEERQRGNFPDRFSGHQFPNYSSELNVNALLLGDSALYLCASSFSYSSHYGYTFGSGTRLTVV.

This clone appeared once. The chain links TRBV7-9 to TRBJ2-5; TRBD1 agrees at 10 bases. CDR3 size: 17 residues. Germline assignment: CDR1 SEHNR and CDR2 FQNEAQ (reference sequence). J lost 0 bases, V lost 3 bases, and 7 bases had no gene match. The CDR3 protein is CASSFRDRGLYQETQYF. The CDR3 coding sequence is TGTGCCAGCAGCTTCCGGGACAGGGGTCTGTACCAAGAGACCCAGTACTTC. The entire variable domain, with the rest obtained from reference TRBV7-9 and TRBJ2-5, is as follows: DTGVSQNPRHKITKRGQNVTFRCDPISEHNRLYWYRQTLGQGPEFLTYFQNEAQLEKSRLLSDRFSAERPKGSFSTLEIQRTEQGDSAMYLCASSFRDRGLYQETQYFGPGTRLLVL.

V is TRBV5-4 and J is TRBJ2-3; D unresolved. The V gene's germline CDR1 is SGHNT and CDR2 YYREEE (reference sequence). V was trimmed by 4 bases and J by 2 bases, leaving 2 bases between them. CDR3 length: 11 amino acids. The CDR3 protein is CASSNTDTQYF. As DNA, the CDR3 is TGTGCCAGCAGCAACACAGATACGCAGTATTTT.

The chain combines TRBV28 with TRBJ1-5; D unresolved. The CDR3 spans 14 residues. Germline loops: CDR1 MDHEN, CDR2 SYDVKM. Trimming stripped 8 bases from V and 4 bases from J, with 15 bases between. The CDR3 DNA reads TGTGCCAGCCTCGTAACCGGAGGGAATCAGCCCCAGCATTTT. Encoded protein: CASLVTGGNQPQHF. The variable domain in full, with the rest retrieved from reference TRBV28 and TRBJ1-5, is DVKVTQSSRYLVKRTGEKVFLECVQDMDHENMFWYRQDPGLGLRLIYFSYDVKMKEKGDIPEGYSVSREKKERFSLILESASTNQTSMYLCASLVTGGNQPQHFGDGTRLSIL.

The chain carries TRBV11-3 and TRBJ2-7; TRBD2 matches at 9 bases. The J segment lost 4 bases and the V segment lost 3 bases, leaving 1 base of the junction unmatched. CDR1 SGHNT and CDR2 YENEEA come from the germline V gene. CDR3 length: 13 residues. DNA for the CDR3: TGTGCCAGCAGCTTGGGACTAGCTTACGAGCAGTACTTC. As protein: CASSLGLAYEQYF.

The rearrangement links TRBV7-2 to TRBJ1-6; TRBD1 aligns across 9 bases. Germline assignment: CDR1 SGHTA and CDR2 FQGNSA. This CDR3 is 16 amino acids long. V shed 5 bases, J shed 1 base, and the junction held 3 bases outside the gene matches. The CDR3 protein is CASSNRGRSYNSPLHF. The CDR3 bases are TGTGCCAGCAGCAACAGGGGGCGATCCTATAATTCACCCCTCCACTTT. The complete variable domain, with remaining parts taken from reference TRBV7-2 and TRBJ1-6, reads GAGVSQSPSNKVTEKGKDVELRCDPISGHTALYWYRQSLGQGLEFLIYFQGNSAPDKSGLPSDRFSAERTGGSVSTLTIQRTQQEDSAVYLCASSNRGRSYNSPLHFGNGTRLTVT.

The V call is TRBV4-1, the J call TRBJ2-1, with D possibly being TRBD2 (6 bases). V was pared by 0 bases and J by 8 bases, with 11 bases between. Germline V gives CDR1 MGHRA, CDR2 YSYEKL. This CDR3 is 14 amino acids long. The CDR3 bases are TGCGCCAGCAGCCAAGAGAGGAGGGGCGATGAGCAGTTCTTC. Amino acids: CASSQERRGDEQFF.

This clone was detected once. The rearrangement uses TRBV7-9 and TRBJ2-1, with D uncertain. The CDR3 contains 13 residues. CDR1 and CDR2 (germline): SEHNR, FQNEAQ (reference sequence). V gave up 5 bases and J gave up 3 bases, with 8 bases separating them. The CDR3 bases are TGTGCCAGCAGCATTAGTCACTACAATGAGCAGTTCTTC. Translated, it gives CASSISHYNEQFF.

The J gene is TRBJ1-2, the V gene TRBV30; TRBD1 is a possible D gene (6 bases). The CDR3 consists of 14 residues. The V gene lost 0 bases and the J gene lost 4 bases, with 12 bases spanning the gap. CDR1 GTSNPN and CDR2 SVGIG come from the germline V gene (reference sequence). The CDR3 region is CAWSVPGAGYGYTF. CDR3 bases: TGTGCCTGGAGTGTACCGGGGGCGGGCTATGGCTACACCTTC.

V and J are TRBV7-3 and TRBJ2-7, with D perhaps TRBD1 or TRBD2 (6 bases each). V was pared by 2 bases and J by 6 bases, with 17 bases between. Germline CDR1 is SGHTA and CDR2 is FQGTGA. CDR3 length equals 15 residues. CDR3 DNA: TGTGCCAGCAGCTTATCAGGGACGGGGGCAGGCGAGCAGTACTTC. This gives the protein CASSLSGTGAGEQYF. Drawing the rest from reference TRBV7-3 and TRBJ2-7, the complete variable domain is GAGVSQTPSNKVTEKGKYVELRCDPISGHTALYWYRQSLGQGPEFLIYFQGTGAADDSGLPNDRFFAVRPEGSVSTLKIQRTERGDSAVYLCASSLSGTGAGEQYFGPGTRLTVT.

This clone was observed a handful of times. The V call is TRBV5-5, the J call TRBJ1-5; the D is unclear. The CDR3 loop spans 12 amino acids. The V gene's germline CDR1 is SGHKS and CDR2 YYEKEE (reference sequence). Trimming shortened V by 0 bases and J by 6 bases, and 4 bases separated the two germline ends. CDR3 sequence (DNA): TGTGCCAGCAGCTTGGGCCTTCAGCCCCAGCATTTT. It translates to CASSLGLQPQHF. The variable domain in full, with the rest retrieved from reference TRBV5-5 and TRBJ1-5, is DAGVTQSPTHLIKTRGQQVTLRCSPISGHKSVSWYQQVLGQGPQFIFQYYEKEERGRGNFPDRFSARQFPNYSSELNVNALLLGDSALYLCASSLGLQPQHFGDGTRLSIL.

V usage is TRBV28 and J usage is TRBJ2-7; the match to TRBD2 covers 8 bases. The CDR3 is 15 amino acids. After removal of 1 base from V and 1 base from J, the junction contained 3 bases not matched to a gene. Germline lookup yields CDR1 MDHEN and CDR2 SYDVKM. CDR3: CASSLFRGGSYEQYF. CDR3 nucleotide sequence: TGTGCCAGCAGTTTATTCCGGGGGGGATCCTACGAGCAGTACTTC.

The genes are TRBV28 and TRBJ2-7, with D possibly matching TRBD1 (5 bases). Germline values: CDR1 MDHEN, CDR2 SYDVKM. With 6 bases removed from V and 1 base from J, the gap between germline ends came to 13 bases. This CDR3 has 14 residues. The CDR3 DNA sequence: TGTGCCAGCAGCCAGGGTTCTTTGTCCTACGAGCAGTACTTC. Translated, it gives CASSQGSLSYEQYF.

The chain recombines TRBV2 with TRBJ2-7; no reliable D call. The V gene's germline CDR1 is SNHLY and CDR2 FYNNEI. CDR3 size: 13 residues. The V end was cut by 2 bases, the J end by 0 bases, with 5 bases between. CDR3 nucleotide sequence: TGTGCCAGCAGTGAACCCTCCTCCTACGAGCAGTACTTC. It yields the protein CASSEPSSYEQYF.

In DNA, the CDR3 is TGTGCCATCAGTGACGATACTAGTTACGAGCAGTACTTC. It encodes CAISDDTSYEQYF. The chain joins TRBV10-3 to TRBJ2-7; D is perhaps TRBD2 (5 bases). CDR3 length equals 13 residues. CDR1 ENHRY and CDR2 SYGVKD come from the germline V gene. V lost 3 bases and J lost 4, with 10 bases in between.

The rearrangement links TRBV5-1 to TRBJ2-3; no definite D call. The germline gives CDR1 SGHRS, CDR2 YFSETQ. The CDR3 runs to 15 residues. Trimming pared 0 bases from V and 0 bases from J, leaving 8 bases between. For the CDR3, the DNA is TGCGCCAGCAGCTTGGCTGGCGGAAGCACAGATACGCAGTATTTT. Encoded protein: CASSLAGGSTDTQYF.

The rearrangement uses TRBV28 and TRBJ2-7; weak D call: TRBD1 (6 bases). Germline assignment: CDR1 MDHEN and CDR2 SYDVKM. This CDR3 spans 14 amino acids. Trimming stripped 6 bases from V and 4 bases from J, with 16 bases between. The CDR3 reads CASRREGTLYEQYF. In nucleotides, the CDR3 is TGTGCCAGCAGGAGGGAAGGGACACTTTACGAGCAGTACTTC.

This clone was observed once. J is TRBJ2-7 and V is TRBV21-1; no DNA check was done on the table's D call, TRBD2. TRBV21-1 is recorded as a pseudogene. This CDR3 has 14 amino acids. The DNA of the CDR3 is TGTGCCAGCAGCACCCAGGGCGGGAACTACGAGCAGTACTTC. Protein product: CASSTQGGNYEQYF.

CDR3 residues: CASSLFEANTEAFF. CDR3 DNA: TGTGCCAGCAGCCTATTCGAAGCGAACACTGAAGCTTTCTTT. This chain joins TRBV6-5 and TRBJ1-1; no reliable D call. The V and J ends lost 6 bases and 1 base respectively, with 12 bases between them. The germline V gene encodes CDR1 MNHEY and CDR2 SVGAGI. This CDR3 contains 14 residues.

This rearrangement joins TRBV4-3 to TRBJ2-3, with TRBD2 matching 8 bases. The germline V gene encodes CDR1 LGHNA and CDR2 YSLEER. With V trimmed by 0 bases and J by 4 bases, 9 bases remained unmatched. The CDR3 is 17 amino acids. The CDR3 DNA sequence: TGCGCCAGCAGCCAAGATCCGGGACTAGTGGGTTCAGATACGCAGTATTTT. Protein: CASSQDPGLVGSDTQYF.

This clone appeared once. The chain is built from TRBV28 and TRBJ2-1; the match to TRBD2 covers 11 bases. This CDR3 region has 15 residues. The germline V gene has CDR1 MDHEN and CDR2 SYDVKM. V gave up 4 bases and J gave up 4 bases; unmatched junction bases: 3. CDR3 residues: CASSSTSGGYNEQFF. CDR3 DNA sequence: TGTGCCAGCAGTTCTACTAGCGGGGGATACAATGAGCAGTTCTTC. Looking up the rest from reference TRBV28 and TRBJ2-1 gives the full variable domain: DVKVTQSSRYLVKRTGEKVFLECVQDMDHENMFWYRQDPGLGLRLIYFSYDVKMKEKGDIPEGYSVSREKKERFSLILESASTNQTSMYLCASSSTSGGYNEQFFGPGTRLTVL.

This chain connects TRBV30 to TRBJ1-5; D gene uncertain. Trimming left V 3 bases short and J 4 bases short, with 19 bases between. The V gene's germline CDR1 is GTSNPN and CDR2 SVGIG (reference sequence). This CDR3 is built from 16 residues. The CDR3 protein is CAWSAAIEGWNQPQHF. In DNA form, the CDR3 reads TGTGCCTGGAGCGCGGCGATAGAGGGATGGAATCAGCCCCAGCATTTT.

CDR3 region: CASSIGGLGANVLTF. The CDR3 coding sequence is TGTGCCAGTAGTATAGGGGGGCTCGGGGCCAACGTCCTGACTTTC. J is TRBJ2-6 and V is TRBV19; possibly TRBD1 for D (6 bases). CDR1 and CDR2 from the germline V gene are LNHDA and SQIVND (reference sequence). Trimming removed 1 base from V and 4 bases from J, with 8 bases in between. The CDR3 totals 15 residues.